This TCR beta chain was sequenced during a study of T-cell reconstitution after alpha-beta-depleted transplantation in children. CDR3 size: 12 residues. V was shortened by 4 bases and J by 7 bases, with 9 bases between the two germline ends. This clonotype was picked up many times. During its preparation, the TCRbeta library received unique molecular identifiers. TCRdb reanalysed the PCR reads using MiXCR and keeps one entry per CDR3 protein. Among more than 200,000 distinct CDR3 sequences listed, approximately 9.9% were seen once. This TCR derives from a human donor who donated a stem cell graft to a child with SCID. Sequenced material: PBMCs from the stem cell graft donor, taken from the stem cell graft. This chain links TRBV12-3 or TRBV12-4 with TRBJ2-3; no clear D gene. Here the CDR3 reads CASSSGLNTQYF. The CDR3 DNA is TGTGCCAGCAGTTCTGGGCTGAATACGCAGTATTTT.